The clone carrying this T cell receptor beta chain was seen a handful of times. Antigen specificity is unknown. This entry comes from a study of naive and memory T cell subsets. Both TRBC1 and TRBC2 were covered by a beta constant-region primer of two equimolar oligonucleotides. In TCRdb, the UMI-ligation and nested PCR reads were re-called with MiXCR into one record per CDR3 protein. Of 140,000 to 150,000 distinct CDR3 sequences in the sample, 15% to 20% are singletons; the top ten hold about 0.14%. Cells stained for CD3, CD4, CD8, CD45RA and CD27 were sorted into four subsets. Overall study findings and caveats: In CD4 and CD8 cells, diversity dropped from naive through EMRA. TCR counts from RNA may reflect activation-linked expression changes. Especially in CD8 cells, naive repertoires contained a few larger clonotypes, possibly CD45RA-re-expressing memory cells.

This sequence was found in a human donor in good health. The specimen sequenced was naive CD4+ T cells from blood.

The CDR3 DNA sequence: TGTGCCAGCAGTCCTCTAGCGGGAGGGCCATACGAGCAGTACTTC. This sequence encodes CASSPLAGGPYEQYF. The genes are TRBV12-3 or TRBV12-4 and TRBJ2-7, with 12 bases matching TRBD2. V dropped 5 bases and J dropped 4; count of bases not matched to a gene: 6. The CDR3 consists of 15 residues.